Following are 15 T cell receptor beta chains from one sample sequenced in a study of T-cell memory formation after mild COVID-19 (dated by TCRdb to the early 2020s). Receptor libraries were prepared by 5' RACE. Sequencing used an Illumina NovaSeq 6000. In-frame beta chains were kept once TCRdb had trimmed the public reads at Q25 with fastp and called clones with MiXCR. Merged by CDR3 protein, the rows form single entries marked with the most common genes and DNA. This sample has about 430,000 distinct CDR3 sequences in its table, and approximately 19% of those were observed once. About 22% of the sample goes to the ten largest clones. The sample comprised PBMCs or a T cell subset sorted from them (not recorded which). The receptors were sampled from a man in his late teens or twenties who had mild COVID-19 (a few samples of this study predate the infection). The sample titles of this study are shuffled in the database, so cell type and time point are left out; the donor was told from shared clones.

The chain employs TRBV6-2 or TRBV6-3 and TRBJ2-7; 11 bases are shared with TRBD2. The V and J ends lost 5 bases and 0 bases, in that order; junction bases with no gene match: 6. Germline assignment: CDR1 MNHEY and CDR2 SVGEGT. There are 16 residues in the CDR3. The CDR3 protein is CASSDTSGGLSYEQYF. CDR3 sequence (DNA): TGTGCCAGCAGTGATACTAGCGGGGGCCTCTCCTACGAGCAGTACTTC.

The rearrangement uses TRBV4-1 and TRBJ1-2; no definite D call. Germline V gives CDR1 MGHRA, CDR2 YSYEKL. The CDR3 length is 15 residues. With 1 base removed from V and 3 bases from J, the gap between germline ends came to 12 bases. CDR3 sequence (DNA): TGCGCCAGCAGCCAAGTGACGAATTCGGACTATGGCTACACCTTC. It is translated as CASSQVTNSDYGYTF.

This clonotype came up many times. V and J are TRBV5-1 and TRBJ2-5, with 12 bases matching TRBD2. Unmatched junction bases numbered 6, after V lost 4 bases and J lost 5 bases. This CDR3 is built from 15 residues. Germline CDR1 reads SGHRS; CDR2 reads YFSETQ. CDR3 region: CASSPGLAGRETQYF. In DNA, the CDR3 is TGCGCCAGCAGCCCCGGACTAGCGGGGCGGGAGACCCAGTACTTC.

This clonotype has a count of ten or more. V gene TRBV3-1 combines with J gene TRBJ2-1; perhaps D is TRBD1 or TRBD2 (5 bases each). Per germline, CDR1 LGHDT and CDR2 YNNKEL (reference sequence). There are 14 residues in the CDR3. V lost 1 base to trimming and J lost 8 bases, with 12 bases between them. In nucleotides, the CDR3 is TGTGCCAGCAGCCAAGCCGGGACGAGGGATGAGCAGTTCTTC. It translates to CASSQAGTRDEQFF.

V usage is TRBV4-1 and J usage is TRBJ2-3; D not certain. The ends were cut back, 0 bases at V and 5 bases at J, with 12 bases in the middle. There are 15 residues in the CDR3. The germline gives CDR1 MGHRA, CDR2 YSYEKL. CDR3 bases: TGCGCCAGCAGCCAAGAATCGGCGGCGGAAGATACGCAGTATTTT. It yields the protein CASSQESAAEDTQYF.

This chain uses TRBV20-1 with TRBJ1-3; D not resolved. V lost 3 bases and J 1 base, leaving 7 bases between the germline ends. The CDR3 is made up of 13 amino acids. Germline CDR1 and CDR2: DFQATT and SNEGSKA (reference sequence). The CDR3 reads CSASPGSGNTIYF. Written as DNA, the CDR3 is TGCAGTGCTAGCCCCGGTTCTGGAAACACCATATATTTT.

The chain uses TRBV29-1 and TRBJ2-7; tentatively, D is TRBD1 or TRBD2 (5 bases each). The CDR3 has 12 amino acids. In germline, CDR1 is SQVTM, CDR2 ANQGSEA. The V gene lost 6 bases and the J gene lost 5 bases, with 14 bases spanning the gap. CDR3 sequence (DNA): TGCAGCGTCTATCGGGGACCCCACGAGCAGTACTTC. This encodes CSVYRGPHEQYF.

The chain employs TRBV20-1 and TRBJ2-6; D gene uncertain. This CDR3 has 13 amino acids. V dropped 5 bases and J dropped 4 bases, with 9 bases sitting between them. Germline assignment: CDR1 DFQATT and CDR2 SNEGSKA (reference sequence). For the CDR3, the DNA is TGCAGTGCTCCAGCCTTCGGGGCCAACGTCCTGACTTTC. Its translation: CSAPAFGANVLTF.

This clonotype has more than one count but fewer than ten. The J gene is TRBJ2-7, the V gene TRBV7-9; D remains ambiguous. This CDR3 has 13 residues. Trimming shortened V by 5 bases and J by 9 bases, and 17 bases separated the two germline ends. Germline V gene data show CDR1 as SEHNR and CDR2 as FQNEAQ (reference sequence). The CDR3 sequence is CASSQMGYSAQYV. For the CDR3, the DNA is TGTGCCAGCAGCCAGATGGGGTATTCGGCGCAGTACGTC.

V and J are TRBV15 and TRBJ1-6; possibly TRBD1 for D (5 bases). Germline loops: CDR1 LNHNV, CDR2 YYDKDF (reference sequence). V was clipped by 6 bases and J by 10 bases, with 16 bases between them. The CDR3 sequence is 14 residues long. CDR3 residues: CATRRRAPGSPLHF. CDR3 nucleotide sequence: TGTGCCACCAGACGCAGGGCCCCGGGATCACCCCTCCACTTT.

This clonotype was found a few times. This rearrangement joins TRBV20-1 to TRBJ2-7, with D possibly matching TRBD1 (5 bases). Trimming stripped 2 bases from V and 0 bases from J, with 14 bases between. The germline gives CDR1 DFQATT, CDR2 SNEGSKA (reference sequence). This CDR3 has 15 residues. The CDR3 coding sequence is TGCAGTGCTAGAAACCCCCGACAGAGCTCCTACGAGCAGTACGTC. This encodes CSARNPRQSSYEQYV.

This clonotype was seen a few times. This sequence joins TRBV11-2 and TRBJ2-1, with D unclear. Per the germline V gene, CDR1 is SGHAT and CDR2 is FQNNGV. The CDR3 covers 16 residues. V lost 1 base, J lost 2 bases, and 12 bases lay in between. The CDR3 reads CASSLVTGPAYNEQFF. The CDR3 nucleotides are TGTGCCAGCAGCTTAGTGACCGGGCCAGCCTACAATGAGCAGTTCTTC.

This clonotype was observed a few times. CDR3: CASRVTPEAASLNTGELFF. The DNA of the CDR3 is TGCGCCAGCAGAGTAACCCCGGAGGCCGCTTCACTAAACACCGGGGAGCTGTTTTTT. The chain combines TRBV10-2 with TRBJ2-2; perhaps TRBD2 as D (5 bases). The CDR3 is made up of 19 amino acids. The germline V gene has CDR1 WSHSY and CDR2 SAAADI. Between the trimmed V and J ends, which lost 6 bases and 2 bases, there was a span of 25 bases.

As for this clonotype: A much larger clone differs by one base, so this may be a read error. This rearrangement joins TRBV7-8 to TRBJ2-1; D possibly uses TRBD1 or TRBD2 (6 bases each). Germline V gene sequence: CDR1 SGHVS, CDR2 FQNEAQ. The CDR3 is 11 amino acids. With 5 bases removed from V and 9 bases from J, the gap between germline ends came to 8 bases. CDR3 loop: CASSPGAEQFF. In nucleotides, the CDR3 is TGTGCCAGCAGCCCGGGGGCTGAGCAGTTCTTC.

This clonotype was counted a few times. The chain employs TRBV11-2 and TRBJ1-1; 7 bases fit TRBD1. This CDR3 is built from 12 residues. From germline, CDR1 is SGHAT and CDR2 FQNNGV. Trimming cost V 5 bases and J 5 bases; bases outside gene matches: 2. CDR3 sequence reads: CASSTGATEAFF. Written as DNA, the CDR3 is TGTGCCAGCAGCACAGGGGCGACTGAAGCTTTCTTT.